The 31 T cell receptor beta chains below come from one sample, sequenced in a study of human T cells and chemical hapten exposure. Described time point: patch test 3, about 24 weeks after DPC sensitization. The treatment is: therapeutic diphenylcyclopropenone sensitization with weekly scalp DPC. From the RACE reads, TCRdb called clonotypes with MiXCR, one entry per CDR3 protein. The repertoire consists of 62,000 or so distinct CDR3 sequences, with approximately 11% occurring once and the leading ten covering about 2.3%. The sample in question was whole blood, obtained in connection with sensitization to the hapten diphenylcyclopropenone (DPC). Receptors were obtained from a woman aged 25 to 39 with alopecia areata. Some clones in this sample may be carry-over from other donors' samples.

This clonotype was recorded at least ten times. The chain carries TRBV7-9 and TRBJ2-1, with D possibly being TRBD1 or TRBD2 (5 bases each). V lost 5 bases and J 0 bases, leaving 11 bases between the germline ends. Looked up from germline, CDR1 is SEHNR and CDR2 is FQNEAQ (reference sequence). The CDR3 is 15 residues long. CDR3 in amino acids: CASSPAGSSYNEQFF. In DNA form, the CDR3 reads TGTGCCAGCAGCCCAGCAGGGAGCTCCTACAATGAGCAGTTCTTC.

This clonotype has ten or more counts. The gene calls are TRBV28 and TRBJ1-2; no reliable D call. CDR1 is MDHEN, CDR2 SYDVKM, per germline. The CDR3 consists of 12 residues. V gave up 10 bases and J gave up 5 bases, with 14 bases separating them. The CDR3 sequence is CATMPGYYGYTF. The CDR3 DNA follows: TGTGCCACCATGCCAGGTTATTATGGCTACACCTTC.

Of note for this clonotype: A much larger clonotype is one base distant, so this may be a read error. A read error is likely, as this CDR3 ends without the conserved phenylalanine or tryptophan. The chain is built from TRBV9 and TRBJ2-1; D remains unclear. Between the trimmed V and J ends, which lost 4 bases and 5 bases, there was a span of 13 bases. Germline CDR1 is SGDLS and CDR2 is YYNGEE. This CDR3 has 14 amino acids. The CDR3 is CASSQLLTHNEQFY. CDR3 bases: TGTGCCAGCAGCCAACTTCTAACTCACAATGAGCAGTTCTAC.

The V gene is TRBV12-3 or TRBV12-4, the J gene TRBJ2-2; 9 positions match TRBD1. V shed 6 bases and J 3 bases; nucleotides not matched to a gene: 5. The CDR3 covers 15 residues. The CDR3 sequence: CASSPGTGYTGELFF. The CDR3 region has the DNA TGTGCCAGCAGCCCCGGGACAGGGTACACCGGGGAGCTGTTTTTT.

This clonotype came up a few times. This chain uses TRBV28 with TRBJ2-7; no definite D call. There are 15 residues in the CDR3. Between the trimmed V and J ends, which lost 3 bases and 3 bases, there was a span of 15 bases. The germline V gene has CDR1 MDHEN and CDR2 SYDVKM. CDR3 residues: CASSLRPTRHYEQYF. The CDR3 DNA reads TGTGCCAGCAGTTTGCGCCCTACTCGTCACTACGAGCAGTACTTC.

The gene calls are TRBV7-2 and TRBJ2-2; D gene unclear. Germline CDR1 SGHTA, CDR2 FQGNSA. The CDR3 runs 14 residues. Between the trimmed V and J ends, which lost 0 bases and 6 bases, there was a span of 8 bases. CDR3 residues: CASSLAGLAGELFF. The CDR3 DNA sequence: TGTGCCAGCAGCTTAGCGGGTTTAGCCGGGGAGCTGTTTTTT.

This clonotype was observed a few times. The chain couples TRBV7-6 to TRBJ2-3; D possibly matches TRBD1 or TRBD2 (5 bases each). The CDR3 runs to 21 residues. Germline V CDR1 and CDR2: SGHVS, FNYEAQ. Trimming removed 5 bases at V and 4 bases at J, with 34 bases between. CDR3: CASSPRTHRGSFHPAPDTQYF. For the CDR3, the DNA is TGTGCCAGCAGCCCCCGTACCCACCGGGGCTCGTTCCATCCTGCACCAGATACGCAGTATTTT.

This clonotype has more than one count but fewer than ten. The chain combines TRBV9 with TRBJ2-7; D is undetermined. V was cut by 4 bases and J by 4 bases, with 9 bases left in between. Germline V gives CDR1 SGDLS, CDR2 YYNGEE. CDR3 length: 12 amino acids. The DNA of the CDR3 is TGTGCCAGCAGCCATGGACGGTACGAGCAGTACTTC. Translation: CASSHGRYEQYF.

This clonotype occurred a few times. The chain is built from TRBV11-2 and TRBJ1-1; D is ambiguous. Trimming left V 0 bases short and J 7 bases short, with 9 bases between. Germline CDR1 and CDR2: SGHAT and FQNNGV. The CDR3 has 13 residues. The chain's CDR3 is CASSLDPHGEAFF. As DNA, the CDR3 is TGTGCCAGCAGCTTAGATCCCCACGGTGAAGCTTTCTTT. Using reference TRBV11-2 and TRBJ1-1 for the parts outside the CDR3, the full variable domain is EAGVAQSPRYKIIEKRQSVAFWCNPISGHATLYWYQQILGQGPKLLIQFQNNGVVDDSQLPKDRFSAERLKGVDSTLKIQPAKLEDSAVYLCASSLDPHGEAFFGQGTRLTVV.

This clonotype has only a few counts. This chain links TRBV7-6 with TRBJ2-5; 11 bases agree with TRBD2. V was pared by 0 bases and J by 1 base, with 4 bases of the junction left unmatched. CDR3 length: 17 residues. Germline V CDR1 and CDR2: SGHVS, FNYEAQ. The CDR3 reads CASSLAPTSGSQETQYF. CDR3 nucleotides: TGTGCCAGCAGCTTAGCCCCCACTAGCGGGAGCCAAGAGACCCAGTACTTC.

This clonotype was counted a few times. The chain uses TRBV10-3 and TRBJ2-5, with TRBD2 matching 7 bases. Germline V gene data show CDR1 as ENHRY and CDR2 as SYGVKD. The CDR3 length is 15 residues. Unmatched junction bases numbered 4, after V lost 2 bases and J lost 1 base. Here the CDR3 DNA reads TGTGCCATCAGTGAGGCGGGAGCCCGCCAAGAGACCCAGTACTTC. Translation: CAISEAGARQETQYF.

This clonotype appeared a few times. The DNA of the CDR3 is TGTGCCAGCAGCTTTTCGCTACAGACGAACACTGAAGCTTTCTTT. Residues: CASSFSLQTNTEAFF. The chain employs TRBV7-2 and TRBJ1-1; no firm D call. Germline assignment: CDR1 SGHTA and CDR2 FQGNSA. Deletions cut 3 bases from V and 1 base from J, with 12 bases between. The CDR3 loop spans 15 amino acids. Supplemented by reference TRBV7-2 and TRBJ1-1, the full variable domain reads GAGVSQSPSNKVTEKGKDVELRCDPISGHTALYWYRQSLGQGLEFLIYFQGNSAPDKSGLPSDRFSAERTGGSVSTLTIQRTQQEDSAVYLCASSFSLQTNTEAFFGQGTRLTVV.

This chain joins TRBV27 and TRBJ1-4; 8 bases align to TRBD1. The CDR3 spans 12 residues. The V segment lost 6 bases and the J segment 11 bases; nucleotides outside the gene matches: 5. Germline V gene data show CDR1 as MNHEY and CDR2 as SMNVEV (reference sequence). The CDR3 is CASSQRTGKLFF. CDR3 coding DNA: TGTGCCAGCAGCCAACGGACAGGGAAACTGTTTTTT.

In this sample, this clonotype turned up many times. The genes are TRBV2 and TRBJ1-4, with 8 bases lining up with TRBD1. The CDR3 extends over 14 amino acids. V trimming: 9 bases; J trimming: 2 bases; junction bases outside the gene matches: 5. From germline, CDR1 is SNHLY and CDR2 FYNNEI. CDR3 coding DNA: TGTGCCAGTCGCCGGGACAGGACTAATGAAAAACTGTTTTTT. Translating gives CASRRDRTNEKLFF.

V usage is TRBV6-1 and J usage is TRBJ2-1; D is unresolved. V was clipped by 2 bases and J by 7 bases, with 6 bases between them. Germline V gene lookup returns CDR1 MNHNS and CDR2 SASEGT. The CDR3 is made up of 12 amino acids. Here the CDR3 DNA reads TGTGCCAGCAGTGAATCCCCGAATGAGCAGTTCTTC. This codes for CASSESPNEQFF.

The chain uses TRBV20-1 and TRBJ1-5; D remains ambiguous. Germline CDR1 and CDR2: DFQATT and SNEGSKA (reference sequence). This CDR3 is built from 12 residues. V shed 1 base and J shed 4 bases, with 5 bases lying between them. CDR3 sequence (DNA): TGCAGTGCTAGAGCGAAGAATCAGCCCCAGCATTTT. Residues: CSARAKNQPQHF.

This clonotype came up many times. The chain is built from TRBV7-2 and TRBJ2-2; a weak D match, TRBD1 (5 bases). The CDR3 loop spans 15 amino acids. From germline, CDR1 is SGHTA and CDR2 FQGNSA. Trimming took 3 bases from V and 1 from J, leaving 9 bases between them. DNA of the CDR3: TGTGCCAGCAGCTTGGGGCGGAGGAACACCGGGGAGCTGTTTTTT. Protein sequence: CASSLGRRNTGELFF.

The sample holds many counts of this clonotype. The rearrangement uses TRBV28 and TRBJ1-2, with D perhaps TRBD1 (5 bases). CDR1 and CDR2 from the germline V gene are MDHEN and SYDVKM. This CDR3 region has 13 residues. Between the trimmed V and J ends, which lost 6 bases and 7 bases, there was a span of 15 bases. The CDR3 DNA reads TGTGCCAGCAGCTTCCGGGGCACGCGTGGCTACACCTTC. Protein: CASSFRGTRGYTF.

The rearrangement links TRBV11-1 to TRBJ2-1; D may be TRBD1 (5 bases). Trimming left V 3 bases short and J 0 bases short, with 12 bases between. The germline gives CDR1 SGHAT, CDR2 FQDESV (reference sequence). CDR3 length equals 16 residues. Written as DNA, the CDR3 is TGTGCCAGCAGCTTCCCCAACAGGAGCTCCTACAATGAGCAGTTCTTC. This encodes CASSFPNRSSYNEQFF.

The chain joins TRBV12-3 or TRBV12-4 to TRBJ1-1; D is perhaps TRBD1 (5 bases). The length of the CDR3 is 13 residues. V lost 3 bases and J lost 1, with 6 bases in between. Written as DNA, the CDR3 is TGTGCCAGCAGTTTTGGGGGGAACACTGAAGCTTTCTTT. Translating it yields CASSFGGNTEAFF.

In this sample, this clonotype turned up once. V usage is TRBV20-1 and J usage is TRBJ2-1; 9 positions match TRBD1. The germline gives CDR1 DFQATT, CDR2 SNEGSKA (reference sequence). Trimming removed 5 bases from V and 8 bases from J; junction bases left unmatched: 7. This CDR3 region has 13 residues. The CDR3 DNA follows: TGCAGTGCTGGGGGGACAGGGTCCCATGAGCAGTTCTTC. It is translated as CSAGGTGSHEQFF.

This clonotype was observed at least ten times. V and J are TRBV7-2 and TRBJ1-5; TRBD1 matches 8 bases. V was pared by 5 bases and J by 2 bases, with 5 bases of the junction left unmatched. The CDR3 runs to 15 residues. Germline CDR1 reads SGHTA; CDR2 reads FQGNSA. CDR3 protein: CASSMGTGRNQPQHF. The CDR3 nucleotides read TGTGCCAGCAGCATGGGGACAGGCCGCAATCAGCCCCAGCATTTT.

This clonotype was counted between two and nine times. The genes are TRBV3-1 and TRBJ2-7; 11 bases map to TRBD1. Germline V CDR1 and CDR2: LGHDT, YNNKEL (reference sequence). Unmatched junction bases numbered 5, after V lost 4 bases and J lost 3 bases. The CDR3 sequence is 15 residues long. The chain's CDR3 is CASSLRGTGGYEQYF. CDR3 nucleotides: TGTGCCAGCAGCCTAAGGGGGACAGGGGGCTACGAGCAGTACTTC.

This clonotype was picked up many times. The chain couples TRBV7-3 to TRBJ2-1; 9 nucleotides agree with TRBD2. CDR3 size: 15 residues. J gave up 7 bases and V 4 bases, and 8 bases lay outside the gene matches. CDR1 and CDR2 from the germline V gene are SGHTA and FQGTGA. The CDR3 loop reads CASSSLAGVKNEQFF. The CDR3, as DNA: TGTGCCAGCAGCTCATTAGCGGGAGTTAAGAATGAGCAGTTCTTC.

This clonotype has just one count. This chain connects TRBV5-6 to TRBJ2-4; weak D call: TRBD1 (5 bases). The CDR3 runs to 15 residues. V was cut by 4 bases and J by 0 bases, with 11 bases left in between. CDR1 and CDR2 from the germline V gene are SGHDT and YYEEEE. This chain's CDR3 is CASSPTVLAKNIQYF. CDR3 in DNA: TGTGCCAGCAGCCCGACAGTTCTAGCCAAAAACATTCAGTACTTC.

To note about this clonotype: Its ends do not fully match the called genes, so a read error is possible. The J gene is TRBJ1-5, the V gene TRBV20-1; no clear D. The CDR3 extends over 16 amino acids. Germline V gene sequence: CDR1 DFQATT, CDR2 SNEGSKA (reference sequence). The DNA of the CDR3 is TGCAGTGCTAGAGTGTGGGGAGCAGGCGGCAATCAGCCCCGGCATTTT. This sequence encodes CSARVWGAGGNQPRHF.

The table lists this clonotype with a few counts. This chain joins TRBV12-3 or TRBV12-4 and TRBJ1-1; TRBD1 might be the D (5 bases). The CDR3 loop spans 11 amino acids. The V end lost 6 bases, the J end lost 10 bases, and 12 bases lay between the germline ends. CDR3 in amino acids: CASSRRGVAFF. The DNA of the CDR3 is TGTGCCAGCAGCCGGAGGGGTGTAGCTTTCTTT.

In its sample, this clonotype was seen many times. The rearrangement links TRBV24-1 to TRBJ2-3; D remains ambiguous. V lost 5 bases to trimming and J lost 4 bases, with 9 bases between them. This CDR3 is built from 13 residues. The germline gives CDR1 KGHDR, CDR2 SFDVKD. CDR3 in amino acids: CATSGQVPDTQYF. The CDR3, as DNA: TGTGCCACCAGTGGTCAGGTTCCAGATACGCAGTATTTT.

The chain couples TRBV3-1 to TRBJ2-7, with D possibly being TRBD1 (6 bases). The CDR3 totals 12 residues. The ends were cut back, 3 bases at V and 7 bases at J, with 10 bases in the middle. The germline V gene encodes CDR1 LGHDT and CDR2 YNNKEL (reference sequence). CDR3 in amino acids: CASSHRTGEQYF. The CDR3 nucleotides read TGTGCCAGCAGCCACCGTACAGGGGAGCAGTACTTC.

This clonotype was observed at least ten times. The J gene is TRBJ1-1, the V gene TRBV6-1; D is unresolved. The CDR3 length is 13 residues. Trimming took off 6 bases at V and 2 bases at J, with 10 bases between the two ends. Germline values: CDR1 MNHNS, CDR2 SASEGT. The CDR3 DNA reads as TGTGCCAGCAGACGGACGGATAACACTGAAGCTTTCTTT. This translates into CASRRTDNTEAFF.

The chain links TRBV3-1 to TRBJ2-1; 10 nucleotides agree with TRBD1. CDR1 and CDR2 (germline): LGHDT, YNNKEL (reference sequence). The CDR3 covers 13 residues. V shed 4 bases and J 8 bases; nucleotides not matched to a gene: 2. CDR3 bases: TGTGCCAGCAGCCTTGGGACAGGGGATGAGCAGTTCTTC. It codes for CASSLGTGDEQFF.